The T cell receptor beta chain under discussion was sequenced for a study of blood T cell repertoires in COVID-19. Study as a whole: The United States, Italy and Spain supplied acute and convalescent COVID-19 samples. Nucleic acid was either cDNA or gDNA, and it came from T cells, B-cell-depleted T cells, or PBMCs.

Authors' analysis steps: Using reference gene primer amplification, nucleated cell counts were estimated. The method was immunoSEQ multiplex PCR; TCRdb's version includes in-frame clones alone and lacks a portion of them. Clone size and the V and J calls come from that table; the DNA yielded D and trimming. In the table there are over 95,000 clones, about 84% of which are singletons. Germline V CDR1 and CDR2: MNHEY, SMNVEV (reference sequence). Trimming cost V 2 bases and J 6 bases, with 13 bases left between them. CDR3 length: 14 amino acids. The TCR originated in a man aged 45 to 65 with acute or convalescent COVID-19. The sample was peripheral blood. The gene calls are TRBV27 and TRBJ1-2, with D possibly being TRBD1 (5 bases). The DNA of the CDR3 is TGTGCCAGCAGTTTAAAATCAGGGTCCCATGGCTACACCTTC. Protein: CASSLKSGSHGYTF.